The TCR beta chain described here comes from a study of T cell clones after liver transplantation. Study-level information: TCRbeta sequencing after a pre-transplant mixed lymphocyte reaction identified graft-donor-reactive clones, later tracked in post-transplant blood. HCV positivity affected three of eight recipients; the rest lacked autoimmune or viral indications.

Notes on the study in general: Graft donor-reactive T cells may have migrated into the graft rather than being deleted. Post-transplant, graft-donor-reactive CD4 TCRbeta sequences in blood dropped significantly in 5 of 8 subjects.

Assay: immunoSEQ multiplex PCR; the TCRdb copy retains only in-frame clones and omits some. Among fewer than 110,000 clones listed, about 86% were seen once. CDR1 and CDR2 (germline): SGHVS, FQNEAQ. The CDR3 covers 14 residues. Trimming shortened V by 4 bases and J by 7 bases, and 11 bases separated the two germline ends. This clone was seen more than once but under ten times. No antigen is known for it. The receptor was derived from a human patient who received a liver transplant. The T cells may come from the graft donor. This chain joins TRBV7-8 and TRBJ1-6, with D unclear. Source: CD4+ T cells from blood, taken approximately 50 months after liver transplant. The CDR3 DNA reads TGTGCCAGCAGCTCAGGTTCCGTGAATTCACCCCTCCACTTT. Protein: CASSSGSVNSPLHF.